The sequence of this T cell receptor beta chain was determined in a study of Graves' ophthalmopathy and Graves' hyperthyroidism. Germline V gene lookup returns CDR1 SEHNR and CDR2 FQNEAQ (reference sequence). CDR3 length equals 17 residues. V lost 5 bases to trimming and J lost 0 bases; unmatched junction nucleotides: 10. Amplification of the TCR beta CDR3 regions used RNA transcripts (as template). Second-round multiplex PCR came after a first-round RT-PCR that employed HTBI primers. Via MiXCR, TCRdb re-called the multiplex PCR reads, giving one row per CDR3 protein. The sample records more than 550,000 distinct CDR3 sequences, over 40% being singletons. This clonotype has at least ten counts. Its target is not known. Study conclusions and caveats: Blood also harbored most expanded thyroid clonotypes above 0.001 frequency.

The sample comprised peripheral blood. This chain connects TRBV7-9 to TRBJ1-5; 7 positions match TRBD1. This receptor was obtained from an adult man with Graves' ophthalmopathy. In DNA form, the CDR3 reads TGTGCCAGCAGCGTCCTCGTGACAGGGATTAGCAATCAGCCCCAGCATTTT. This encodes CASSVLVTGISNQPQHF.